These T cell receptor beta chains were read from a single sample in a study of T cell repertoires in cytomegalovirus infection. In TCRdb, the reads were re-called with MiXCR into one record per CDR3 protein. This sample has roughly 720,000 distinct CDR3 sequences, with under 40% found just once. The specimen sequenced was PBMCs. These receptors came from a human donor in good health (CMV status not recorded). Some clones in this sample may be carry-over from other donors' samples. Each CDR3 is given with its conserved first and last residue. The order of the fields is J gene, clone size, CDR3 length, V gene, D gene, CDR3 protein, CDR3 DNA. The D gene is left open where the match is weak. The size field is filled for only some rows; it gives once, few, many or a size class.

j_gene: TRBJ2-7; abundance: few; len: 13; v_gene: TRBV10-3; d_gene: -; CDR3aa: CAISVGSSYEQYF; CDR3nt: TGTGCCATCAGTGTAGGGAGCTCCTACGAGCAGTACTTC
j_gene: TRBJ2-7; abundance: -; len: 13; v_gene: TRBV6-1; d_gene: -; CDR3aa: CASSEEGGGEQYF; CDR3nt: TGTGCCAGCAGTGAAGAGGGGGGAGGCGAGCAGTACTTC
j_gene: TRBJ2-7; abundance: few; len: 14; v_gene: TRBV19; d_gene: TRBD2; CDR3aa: CASSVTSGSPEQYF; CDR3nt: TGTGCCAGTAGTGTTACTAGCGGGAGCCCCGAGCAGTACTTC
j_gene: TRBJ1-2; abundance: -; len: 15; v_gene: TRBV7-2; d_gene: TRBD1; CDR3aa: CASSFPGTGDYGYTF; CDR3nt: TGTGCCAGCAGCTTCCCCGGGACAGGGGACTATGGCTACACCTTC
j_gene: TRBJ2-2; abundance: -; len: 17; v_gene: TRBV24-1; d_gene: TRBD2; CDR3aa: CATSDSGTSGDTGELFF; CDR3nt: TGTGCCACCAGTGATTCAGGGACTAGCGGGGACACCGGGGAGCTGTTTTTT
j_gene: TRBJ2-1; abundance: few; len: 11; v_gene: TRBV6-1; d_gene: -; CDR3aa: CVARQNNEQFF; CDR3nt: TGTGTCGCCCGCCAAAACAATGAGCAGTTCTTC
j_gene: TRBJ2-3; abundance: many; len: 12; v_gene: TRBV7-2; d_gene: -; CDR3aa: CASSQPVETQYF; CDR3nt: TGTGCCAGCAGCCAGCCCGTGGAGACGCAGTATTTT
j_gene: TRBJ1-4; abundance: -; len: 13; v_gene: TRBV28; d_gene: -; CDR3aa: CASSPGTLLKLFF; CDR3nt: TGTGCCAGCAGTCCCGGGACTTTGCTAAAACTGTTTTTT
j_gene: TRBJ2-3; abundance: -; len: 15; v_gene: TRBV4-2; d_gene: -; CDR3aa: CASSQEVGRPDTQYF; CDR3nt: TGTGCCAGCAGCCAAGAGGTGGGAAGGCCAGATACGCAGTATTTT
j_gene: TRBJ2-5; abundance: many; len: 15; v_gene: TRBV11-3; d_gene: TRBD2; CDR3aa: CASSSAGGVMETQYF; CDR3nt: TGTGCCAGCAGCTCGGCGGGAGGAGTGATGGAGACCCAGTACTTC
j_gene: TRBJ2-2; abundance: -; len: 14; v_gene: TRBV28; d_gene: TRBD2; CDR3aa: CASDQRGVTGELFF; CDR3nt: TGTGCCAGCGATCAGCGGGGGGTCACCGGGGAGCTGTTTTTT
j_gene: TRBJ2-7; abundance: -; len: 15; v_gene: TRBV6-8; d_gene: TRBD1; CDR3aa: CASSPVQGKIYEQYF; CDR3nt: TGTGCCAGCAGTCCCGTACAGGGGAAAATCTACGAGCAGTACTTC
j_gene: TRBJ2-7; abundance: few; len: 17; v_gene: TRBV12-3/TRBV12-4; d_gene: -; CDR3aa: CASSLRDTVLEGGEQYF; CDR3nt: TGTGCCAGCAGTTTACGGGACACAGTTTTAGAAGGGGGCGAGCAGTACTTC
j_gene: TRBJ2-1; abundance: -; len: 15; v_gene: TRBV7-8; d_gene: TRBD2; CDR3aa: CASSLTAGGLYEQFF; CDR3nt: TGTGCCAGCAGCTTAACAGCGGGGGGGCTGTATGAGCAGTTCTTC
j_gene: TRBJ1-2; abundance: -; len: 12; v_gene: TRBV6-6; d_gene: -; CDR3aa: CATSPGAYGYTF; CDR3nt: TGTGCCACCTCCCCCGGGGCCTATGGCTACACCTTC
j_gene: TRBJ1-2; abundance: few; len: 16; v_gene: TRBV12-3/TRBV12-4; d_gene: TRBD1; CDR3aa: CASMGDRGLPNYGYTF; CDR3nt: TGTGCCAGTATGGGGGACAGGGGGCTACCTAACTATGGCTACACCTTC
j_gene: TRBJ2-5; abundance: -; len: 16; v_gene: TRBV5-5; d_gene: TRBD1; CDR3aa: CASSKGQGRGGETQYF; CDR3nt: TGTGCCAGCAGCAAAGGACAGGGGAGAGGAGGGGAGACCCAGTACTTC
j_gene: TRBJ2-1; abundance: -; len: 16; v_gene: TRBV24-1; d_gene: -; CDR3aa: CATSDRTGSGSNEQFF; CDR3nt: TGTGCCACCAGTGACCGGACAGGGAGCGGGAGCAATGAGCAGTTCTTC
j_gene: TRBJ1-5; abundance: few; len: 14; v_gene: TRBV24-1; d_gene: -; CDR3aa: CATSSPGSNQPQHF; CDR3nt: TGTGCCACCAGTAGCCCCGGCTCCAATCAGCCCCAGCATTTT
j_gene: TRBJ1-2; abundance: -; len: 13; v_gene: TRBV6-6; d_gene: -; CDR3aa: CASSSDWPYGYTF; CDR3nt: TGTGCCAGCAGTTCCGACTGGCCGTATGGCTACACCTTC
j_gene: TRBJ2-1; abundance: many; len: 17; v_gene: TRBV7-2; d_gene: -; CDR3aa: CASSSRLAESSYNEQFF; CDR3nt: TGTGCCAGCAGCTCCCGACTGGCGGAGAGCTCCTACAATGAGCAGTTCTTC
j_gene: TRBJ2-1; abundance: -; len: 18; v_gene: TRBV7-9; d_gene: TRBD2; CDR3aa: CASSFPGASGPILHEQFF; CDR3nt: TGTGCCAGCAGCTTCCCAGGGGCTAGCGGGCCTATCCTCCATGAGCAGTTCTTC
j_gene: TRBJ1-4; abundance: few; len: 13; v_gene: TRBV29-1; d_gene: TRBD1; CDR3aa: CSVDGTGNEKLFF; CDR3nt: TGCAGCGTCGACGGGACAGGGAATGAAAAACTGTTTTTT
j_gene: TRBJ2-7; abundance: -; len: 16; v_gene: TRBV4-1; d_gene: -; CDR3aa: CASSQDQVGIAYEQYF; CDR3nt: TGCGCCAGCAGCCAAGATCAAGTTGGGATAGCCTACGAGCAGTACTTC
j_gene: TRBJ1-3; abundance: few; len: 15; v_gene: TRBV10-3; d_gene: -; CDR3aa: CAIIKQGPSGNTIYF; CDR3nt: TGTGCCATCATAAAACAGGGACCTTCTGGAAACACCATATATTTT
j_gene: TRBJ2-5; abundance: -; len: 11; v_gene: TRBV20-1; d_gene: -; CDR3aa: CSARKAETQYF; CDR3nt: TGCAGTGCTAGAAAGGCCGAGACCCAGTACTTC
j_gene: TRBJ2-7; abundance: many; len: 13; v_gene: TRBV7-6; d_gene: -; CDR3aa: CASSLATEYEQYF; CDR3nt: TGTGCCAGCAGCTTAGCCACGGAGTACGAGCAGTACTTC
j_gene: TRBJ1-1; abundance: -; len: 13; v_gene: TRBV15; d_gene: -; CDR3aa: CATSERGNTEAFF; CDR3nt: TGTGCCACATCCGAAAGGGGGAACACTGAAGCTTTCTTT
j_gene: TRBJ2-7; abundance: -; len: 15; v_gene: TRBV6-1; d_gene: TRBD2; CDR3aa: CASKLGLALTYEQYF; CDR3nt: TGTGCCAGCAAGCTGGGACTAGCCTTAACCTACGAGCAGTACTTC
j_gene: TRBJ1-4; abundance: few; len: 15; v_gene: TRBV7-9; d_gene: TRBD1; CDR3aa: CASILVGDRDEKLFF; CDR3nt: TGTGCCAGCATCCTGGTAGGGGACAGGGATGAAAAACTGTTTTTT
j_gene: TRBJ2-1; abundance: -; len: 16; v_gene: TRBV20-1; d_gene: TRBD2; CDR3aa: CSAIPLAGGPYNEQFF; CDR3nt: TGCAGTGCTATTCCCCTGGCGGGAGGCCCCTACAATGAGCAGTTCTTC
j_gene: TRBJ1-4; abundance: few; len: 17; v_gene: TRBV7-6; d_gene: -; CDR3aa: CASSSQTGLRGYEKLFF; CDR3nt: TGTGCCAGCAGCTCTCAAACAGGGCTCAGAGGTTATGAAAAACTGTTTTTT
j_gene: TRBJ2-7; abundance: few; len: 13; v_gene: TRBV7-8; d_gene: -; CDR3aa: CASSLGRDTEQYF; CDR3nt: TGTGCCAGCAGCTTAGGGAGAGACACTGAGCAGTACTTC
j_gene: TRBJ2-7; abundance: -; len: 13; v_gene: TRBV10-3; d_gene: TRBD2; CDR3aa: CAISVGLAYEQYF; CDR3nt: TGTGCCATCAGTGTGGGACTAGCCTACGAGCAGTACTTC
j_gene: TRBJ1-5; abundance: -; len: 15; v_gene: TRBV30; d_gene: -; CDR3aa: CAWTVGARGYQPQHF; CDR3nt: TGTGCCTGGACTGTTGGGGCGCGGGGGTATCAGCCCCAGCATTTT
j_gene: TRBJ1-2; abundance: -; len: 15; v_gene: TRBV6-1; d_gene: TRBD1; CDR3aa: CASSEAGQGNYGYTF; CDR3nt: TGTGCCAGCAGTGAAGCGGGACAGGGTAACTATGGCTACACCTTC
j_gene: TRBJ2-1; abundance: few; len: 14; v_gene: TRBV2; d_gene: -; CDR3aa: CASSGLDSYNEQFF; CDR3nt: TGTGCCAGCAGTGGACTAGACTCCTACAATGAGCAGTTCTTC
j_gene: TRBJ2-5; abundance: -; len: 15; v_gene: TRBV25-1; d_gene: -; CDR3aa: CASSAERGPWETQYF; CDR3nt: TGTGCCAGCAGTGCAGAGCGCGGGCCCTGGGAGACCCAGTACTTC
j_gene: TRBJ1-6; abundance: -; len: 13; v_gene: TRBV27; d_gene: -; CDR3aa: CASRDSYNSPLHF; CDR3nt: TGTGCCAGCCGCGACAGCTATAATTCACCCCTCCACTTT
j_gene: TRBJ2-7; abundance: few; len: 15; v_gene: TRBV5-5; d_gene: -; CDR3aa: CASSLTGSGSYEQYF; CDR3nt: TGTGCCAGCAGCTTGACGGGATCCGGTTCCTACGAGCAGTACTTC
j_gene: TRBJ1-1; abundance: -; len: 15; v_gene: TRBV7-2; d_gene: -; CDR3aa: CASSLRLGIDTEAFF; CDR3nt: TGTGCCAGCAGCCTCAGGCTCGGGATTGACACTGAAGCTTTCTTT
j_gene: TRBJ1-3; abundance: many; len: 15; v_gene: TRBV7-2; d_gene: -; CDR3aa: CASRGREGPGNTIYF; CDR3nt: TGTGCCAGCAGAGGGCGCGAGGGCCCTGGAAACACCATATATTTT
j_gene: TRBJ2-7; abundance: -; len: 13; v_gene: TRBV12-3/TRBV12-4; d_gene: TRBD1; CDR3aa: CASKDRGKVEQYF; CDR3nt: TGTGCCAGCAAGGACAGGGGGAAGGTCGAGCAGTACTTC
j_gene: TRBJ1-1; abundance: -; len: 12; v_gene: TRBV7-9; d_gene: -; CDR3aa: CASSLSLPEAFF; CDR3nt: TGTGCCAGCAGCTTAAGTTTACCTGAAGCTTTCTTT
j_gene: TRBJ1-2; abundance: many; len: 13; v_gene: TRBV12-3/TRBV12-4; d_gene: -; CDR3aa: CASSFGGSVGYTF; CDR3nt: TGTGCCAGCAGTTTTGGGGGTTCGGTAGGCTACACCTTC
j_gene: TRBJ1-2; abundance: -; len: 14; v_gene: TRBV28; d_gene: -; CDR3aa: CASSFGQPGIGYTF; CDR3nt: TGTGCCAGCAGTTTTGGACAGCCCGGGATCGGCTACACCTTC
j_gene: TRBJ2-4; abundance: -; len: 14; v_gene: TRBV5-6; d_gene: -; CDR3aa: CASSYKPGQNIQYF; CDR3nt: TGTGCCAGCAGCTATAAGCCGGGACAAAACATTCAGTACTTC
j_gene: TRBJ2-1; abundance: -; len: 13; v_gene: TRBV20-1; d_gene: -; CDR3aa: CSALIRIGNEQFF; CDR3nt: TGCAGTGCACTCATACGAATAGGGAATGAGCAGTTCTTC
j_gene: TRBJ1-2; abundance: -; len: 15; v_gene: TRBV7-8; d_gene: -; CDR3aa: CASSLALWQGYGYTF; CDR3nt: TGTGCCAGCAGCTTAGCGCTGTGGCAGGGCTATGGCTACACCTTC
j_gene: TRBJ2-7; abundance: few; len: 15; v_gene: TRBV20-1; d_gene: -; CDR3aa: CSARDPRGLSYEQYF; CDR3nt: TGCAGTGCTAGAGATCCCAGGGGCCTCTCCTACGAGCAGTACTTC
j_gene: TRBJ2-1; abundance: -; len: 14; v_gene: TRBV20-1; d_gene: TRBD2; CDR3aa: CSASGLAGYNEQFF; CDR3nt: TGCAGTGCTAGTGGTCTAGCGGGTTACAATGAGCAGTTCTTC